This T cell receptor beta chain was sequenced for a study of blood T cell repertoires in COVID-19. In the study overall: Samples came from the United States, Italy and Spain, spanning acute and convalescent COVID-19. PBMCs, B-cell-depleted T cells, or T cells provided the cDNA or gDNA that made up the material.

Germline assignment: CDR1 SGHVS and CDR2 FNYEAQ. V trimming: 2 bases; J trimming: 2 bases; junction bases outside the gene matches: 2. The CDR3 is 15 amino acids. Authors' processing steps: From reference gene primer amplification, estimates of nucleated cell counts were derived. Sequencing was performed with immunoSEQ multiplex PCR; in TCRdb, only in-frame clones are kept and a portion is missing. V, J and clone size were drawn from that table, and D and trimming were deduced from the DNA. The table records around 130,000 clones, roughly 91% of them present only once. The chain combines TRBV7-6 with TRBJ2-5, with 10 bases matching TRBD2. Sequencing used peripheral blood. The receptor was isolated from a man aged 50 or older with active or convalescent COVID-19. The DNA for the CDR3 is TGTGCCAGCAGCTTAACGGGACTAGCGCAAGAGACCCAGTACTTC. This translates into CASSLTGLAQETQYF.